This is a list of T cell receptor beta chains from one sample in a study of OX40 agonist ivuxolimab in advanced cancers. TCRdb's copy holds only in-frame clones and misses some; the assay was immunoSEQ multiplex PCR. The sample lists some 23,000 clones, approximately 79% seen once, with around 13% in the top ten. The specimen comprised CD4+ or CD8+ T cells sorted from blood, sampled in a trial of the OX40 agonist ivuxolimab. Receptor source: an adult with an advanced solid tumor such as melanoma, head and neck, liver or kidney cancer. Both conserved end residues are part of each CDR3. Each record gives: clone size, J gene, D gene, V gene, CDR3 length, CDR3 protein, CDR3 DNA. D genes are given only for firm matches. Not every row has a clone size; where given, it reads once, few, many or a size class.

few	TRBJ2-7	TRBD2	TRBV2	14	CASAGLAGLYEQYF	TGTGCCAGCGCGGGACTAGCGGGGCTCTACGAGCAGTACTTC
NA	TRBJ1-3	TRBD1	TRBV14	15	CASSQGQGAGNTIYF	TGTGCCAGCAGCCAAGGACAGGGGGCTGGAAACACCATATATTTT
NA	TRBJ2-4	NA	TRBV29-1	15	CSVVQGTGAKNIQYF	TGCAGCGTTGTACAAGGGACGGGGGCCAAAAACATTCAGTACTTC
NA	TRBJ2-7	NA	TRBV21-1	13	CASTRDRGYEQYF	TGTGCCAGCACCCGGGACAGGGGCTACGAGCAGTACTTC
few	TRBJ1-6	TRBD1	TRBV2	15	CASSARTGTNSPLHF	TGTGCCAGCAGTGCCCGGACAGGGACTAATTCACCCCTCCACTTT
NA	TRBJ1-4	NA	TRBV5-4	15	CASSLNLMGDEKLFF	TGTGCCAGCAGCTTGAACTTAATGGGGGATGAAAAACTGTTTTTT
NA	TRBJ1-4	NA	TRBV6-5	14	CASSYAGLNEKLFF	TGTGCCAGCAGTTATGCCGGGCTTAATGAAAAACTGTTTTTT
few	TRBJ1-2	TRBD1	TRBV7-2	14	CASSSRDRDYGYTF	TGTGCCAGCAGCTCCCGGGACAGGGACTATGGCTACACCTTC
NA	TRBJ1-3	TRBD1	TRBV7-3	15	CASSLGQGAGNTIYF	TGTGCCAGCAGCTTAGGGCAGGGGGCTGGAAACACCATATATTTT
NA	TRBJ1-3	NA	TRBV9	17	CASSVAAGEPSGNTIYF	TGTGCCAGCAGCGTAGCGGCAGGGGAGCCCTCTGGAAACACCATATATTTT
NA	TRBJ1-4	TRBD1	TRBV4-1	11	CASTAGQVLFF	TGCGCCAGCACCGCGGGACAGGTCCTGTTTTTT
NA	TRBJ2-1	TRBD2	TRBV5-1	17	CASRVGTSGWTGDEQFF	TGCGCCAGCAGGGTCGGGACTAGCGGGTGGACGGGGGATGAGCAGTTCTTC